What follows are 23 T cell receptor beta chains derived from one specimen sequenced in a study of Graves' ophthalmopathy and Graves' hyperthyroidism. For repertoire sequencing, the TCR beta CDR3 regions were amplified from RNA transcripts. Following a first-round RT-PCR that used HTBI primers, a second-round multiplex PCR was carried out. In TCRdb, the multiplex PCR reads were re-called with MiXCR into one record per CDR3 protein. The table shows hundreds of thousands of distinct CDR3 sequences, with approximately 21% occurring only once. Sequences were obtained from peripheral blood. The receptors come from a woman in her forties or fifties with Graves' ophthalmopathy.

This clonotype was counted ten times or more. The rearrangement uses TRBV20-1 and TRBJ2-7; D is unresolved. V lost 2 bases and J 4 bases, leaving 12 bases between the germline ends. This CDR3 region has 13 residues. The germline gives CDR1 DFQATT, CDR2 SNEGSKA (reference sequence). In DNA, the CDR3 is TGCAGTGCTAGACAACCCCTTGGGTACGAGCAGTACTTC. Translated: CSARQPLGYEQYF.

This clonotype was found a few times. The gene calls are TRBV12-3 or TRBV12-4 and TRBJ2-2; the D call may be TRBD1 or TRBD2 (6 bases each). This CDR3 has 17 residues. Trimming left V 4 bases short and J 0 bases short, with 15 bases between. The CDR3 coding sequence is TGTGCCAGCAGTTACACCCCGGGGGCCGCGAACACCGGGGAGCTGTTTTTT. Its protein product is CASSYTPGAANTGELFF.

J is TRBJ1-2 and V is TRBV28, with D unclear. This CDR3 spans 12 amino acids. Germline V gene lookup returns CDR1 MDHEN and CDR2 SYDVKM. Trimming pared 0 bases from V and 5 bases from J, leaving 4 bases between. Here the CDR3 DNA reads TGTGCCAGCAGTTTATGGAGGTATGGCTACACCTTC. This sequence encodes CASSLWRYGYTF.

This clonotype was recorded many times. The CDR3 coding sequence is TGTGCCAGCCGACCTTGGGGCACGGGGGAGACCCAGTACTTC. Encoded protein: CASRPWGTGETQYF. The chain is built from TRBV11-2 and TRBJ2-5; D assignment may be TRBD1 or TRBD2 (5 bases each). The CDR3 has 14 amino acids. Germline V gene lookup returns CDR1 SGHAT and CDR2 FQNNGV. V gave up 8 bases and J gave up 5 bases, with 18 bases separating them.

This clonotype was seen ten or more times. The V call is TRBV27, the J call TRBJ2-7, with a possible D match to TRBD1 (7 bases). CDR3 length: 12 amino acids. Germline CDR1 and CDR2: MNHEY and SMNVEV (reference sequence). The V end was cut by 10 bases, the J end by 4 bases, with 14 bases between. The CDR3, as DNA: TGTGCCACACGGAGGGGGCTTTACGAGCAGTACTTC. It codes for CATRRGLYEQYF.

This clonotype has more than one count but fewer than ten. V is TRBV5-1 and J is TRBJ1-3; D uncertain. Trimming stripped 0 bases from V and 1 base from J, with 11 bases between. The CDR3 covers 16 residues. CDR1 and CDR2 (germline): SGHRS, YFSETQ. In nucleotides, the CDR3 is TGCGCCAGCAGCTTGGCCGGCAGCCTGTCTGGAAACACCATATATTTT. Protein product: CASSLAGSLSGNTIYF.

This clonotype was seen repeatedly, ten times or more. CDR3 in amino acids: CASSYAEPQAASGSYEQYF. The CDR3 coding sequence is TGTGCCAGCAGTTACGCCGAACCACAGGCGGCTAGCGGCTCCTACGAGCAGTACTTC. V is TRBV6-2 or TRBV6-3 and J is TRBJ2-7; 7 nucleotides match TRBD2. Unmatched junction bases numbered 16, after V lost 2 bases and J lost 0 bases. The germline V gene has CDR1 MNHEY and CDR2 SVGEGT. The CDR3 has 19 residues.

This clonotype appeared many times. The chain carries TRBV3-1 and TRBJ1-6; no firm D call. Germline CDR1 LGHDT, CDR2 YNNKEL (reference sequence). This CDR3 spans 14 amino acids. V was trimmed by 3 bases and J by 7 bases, leaving 10 bases between them. CDR3 sequence reads: CASSHHSSNSPLHF. The CDR3 DNA sequence: TGTGCCAGCAGCCATCACTCATCGAATTCACCCCTCCACTTT.

This clonotype was detected only a few times. This chain uses TRBV19 with TRBJ1-6; weak D call: TRBD1 (5 bases). Germline-derived CDR1 and CDR2 are LNHDA and SQIVND (reference sequence). V was shortened by 7 bases and J by 8 bases, with 18 bases between the two germline ends. The CDR3 loop spans 15 amino acids. The CDR3 DNA sequence: TGTGCCAGTACCAACTCCCCCGGAGGGGATTCACCCCTCCACTTT. Its protein is CASTNSPGGDSPLHF. Supplemented by reference TRBV19 and TRBJ1-6, the full variable domain reads DGGITQSPKYLFRKEGQNVTLSCEQNLNHDAMYWYRQDPGQGLRLIYYSQIVNDFQKGDIAEGYSVSREKKESFPLTVTSAQKNPTAFYLCASTNSPGGDSPLHFGNGTRLTVT.

At least ten counts were recorded for this clonotype. The chain joins TRBV11-2 to TRBJ1-1; D unresolved. Germline V gene data show CDR1 as SGHAT and CDR2 as FQNNGV. CDR3 size: 15 residues. The V end was cut by 0 bases, the J end by 7 bases, with 15 bases between. CDR3 in amino acids: CASSLDLGHSREAFF. CDR3 nucleotides: TGTGCCAGCAGCTTAGATCTCGGGCACAGCCGTGAAGCTTTCTTT.

The CDR3: CASTGRSNTEAFF. The CDR3 coding sequence is TGTGCCAGCACTGGCAGATCGAACACTGAAGCTTTCTTT. V and J are TRBV28 and TRBJ1-1, with D hard to call. Germline loops: CDR1 MDHEN, CDR2 SYDVKM. This CDR3 spans 13 amino acids. V was trimmed by 7 bases and J by 1 base, leaving 10 bases between them.

This sequence joins TRBV6-1 and TRBJ2-7; no firm D call. Germline V lookup: CDR1 MNHNS, CDR2 SASEGT. The V end lost 6 bases, the J end lost 5 bases, and 14 bases lay between the germline ends. The length of the CDR3 is 13 residues. The CDR3 nucleotides are TGTGCCAGCAGAAGGTCCAGGATCCACGAGCAGTACTTC. Residues: CASRRSRIHEQYF.

This clonotype appeared many times. The chain has TRBV5-1 and TRBJ2-2, with 7 bases fitting TRBD2. CDR3 length: 16 residues. CDR1 SGHRS and CDR2 YFSETQ come from the germline V gene. With V trimmed by 1 base and J by 2 bases, 5 bases remained unmatched. The chain's CDR3 is CASSLWASGNTGELFF. CDR3 coding DNA: TGCGCCAGCAGCTTGTGGGCTAGCGGTAACACCGGGGAGCTGTTTTTT.

This clonotype has a count of ten or more. The V call is TRBV15, the J call TRBJ2-3, with TRBD2 matching 8 bases. Trimming took 0 bases from V and 2 from J; bases not matched to a gene: 16. This CDR3 has 20 amino acids. In germline, CDR1 is LNHNV, CDR2 YYDKDF (reference sequence). CDR3 coding DNA: TGTGCCACCAGCAGAGATCCCGAGCCAAGACTAGCGACCACCACAGATACGCAGTATTTT. Its translation: CATSRDPEPRLATTTDTQYF.

Turning to this clonotype: The junction differs from germline at one of its ends, possibly a read error. This chain uses TRBV20-1 with TRBJ1-3; D remains unclear. Germline-derived CDR1 and CDR2 are DFQATT and SNEGSKA (reference sequence). The CDR3 contains 18 residues. CDR3 nucleotide sequence: TGCAGTGCTCCCTCCCTTCAGGCAAAAGCTCCCTCTGGAAACACCATATCTTTT. This sequence encodes CSAPSLQAKAPSGNTISF.

V gene TRBV11-2 combines with J gene TRBJ2-5; the D call may be TRBD1 or TRBD2 (5 bases each). With 5 bases removed from V and 3 bases from J, the gap between germline ends came to 10 bases. The length of the CDR3 is 13 residues. CDR1 SGHAT and CDR2 FQNNGV come from the germline V gene. CDR3 region: CASSHGTEETQYF. The CDR3 DNA reads TGTGCCAGCAGCCACGGGACGGAAGAGACCCAGTACTTC.

This clonotype showed up many times. The V and J genes are TRBV28 and TRBJ1-1; 8 bases fit TRBD1. From germline, CDR1 is MDHEN and CDR2 SYDVKM. V was pared by 2 bases and J by 4 bases, with 3 bases of the junction left unmatched. The CDR3 is 14 amino acids. CDR3 in DNA: TGTGCCAGCAGTTTACCGGGGACAGGCACTGAAGCTTTCTTT. Protein: CASSLPGTGTEAFF.

The CDR3, as DNA: TGTGCCAGCAGTTTAGGGAAAATCTACGAGCAGTACTTC. Protein sequence: CASSLGKIYEQYF. The chain joins TRBV12-3 or TRBV12-4 to TRBJ2-7; D remains ambiguous. Trimming left V 1 base short and J 3 bases short, with 7 bases between. This CDR3 contains 13 residues.

The J gene is TRBJ2-2, the V gene TRBV29-1; D is possibly TRBD1 (6 bases). The CDR3 spans 14 residues. CDR1 and CDR2 (germline): SQVTM, ANQGSEA. Trimming removed 8 bases at V and 0 bases at J, with 13 bases between. The CDR3 reads CSSSDSSNTGELFF. CDR3 in DNA: TGCAGCTCCTCGGACAGTTCGAACACCGGGGAGCTGTTTTTT.

This clonotype was counted at least ten times. V and J are TRBV6-1 and TRBJ2-7; 11 nucleotides match TRBD2. V shed 8 bases and J 0 bases; nucleotides not matched to a gene: 6. CDR1 is MNHNS, CDR2 SASEGT, per germline. This CDR3 is built from 15 residues. The CDR3 DNA is TGTGCCAGCTTCCGCGGGACTAGCGGCTCCTACGAGCAGTACTTC. Translating it yields CASFRGTSGSYEQYF.

This clonotype turned up a few times. V usage is TRBV19 and J usage is TRBJ2-5; TRBD1 or TRBD2 may be the D gene (5 bases each). Trimming removed 4 bases at V and 8 bases at J, with 14 bases between. The CDR3 contains 13 residues. CDR1 and CDR2 from the germline V gene are LNHDA and SQIVND (reference sequence). The CDR3 region is CASSSGTGGTQYF. The CDR3 DNA follows: TGTGCCAGTAGTAGTGGGACCGGAGGTACCCAGTACTTC. Supplemented by reference TRBV19 and TRBJ2-5, the full variable domain reads DGGITQSPKYLFRKEGQNVTLSCEQNLNHDAMYWYRQDPGQGLRLIYYSQIVNDFQKGDIAEGYSVSREKKESFPLTVTSAQKNPTAFYLCASSSGTGGTQYFGPGTRLLVL.

This clonotype was recorded many times. The DNA for the CDR3 is TGTGCCATCAGTGGGACGACAGGGAAAATGAACACTGAAGCTTTCTTT. This encodes CAISGTTGKMNTEAFF. V and J are TRBV10-3 and TRBJ1-1; 7 bases fit TRBD1. The J segment lost 0 bases and the V segment lost 4 bases, leaving 8 bases of the junction unmatched. CDR1 is ENHRY and CDR2 is SYGVKD in the germline V gene. The CDR3 is made up of 16 amino acids.

This clonotype was picked up many times. This sequence joins TRBV7-8 and TRBJ2-7; 8 bases line up with TRBD2. J gave up 4 bases and V 5 bases, and 4 bases lay outside the gene matches. Germline CDR1 reads SGHVS; CDR2 reads FQNEAQ. This CDR3 has 13 amino acids. CDR3 bases: TGTGCCAGCAGCCTACAGCGGGAGTACGAGCAGTACTTC. Residues: CASSLQREYEQYF.